This T cell receptor (beta chain) was captured by sequencing in a study of blood T cells in healthy people across ages. Study-level points and caveats: Long-lived donors had more naive CD4+ cells and higher diversity than aged donors.

Peripheral blood was drawn, roughly 10 milliliters per donor. A second PCR, run for about 6 to 11 cycles, used a sample-barcoded 5' primer plus a J-beta primer mix. All samples yielded 2.5 million or more CDR3-containing paired-end reads. TCRdb reanalysed the 5' RACE reads using MiXCR and keeps one entry per CDR3 protein. This table has around 1.5 million distinct CDR3 sequences, almost 35% appearing once. This clonotype was counted between two and nine times. Antigen specificity is unknown. Sequenced sample: blood. This clonotype was obtained from a woman aged 25 to 45 in good health.

The CDR3 loop is CASSQPGTRAGGEQFF. DNA for the CDR3: TGCGCCAGCAGCCAGCCCGGGACTAGGGCAGGCGGTGAGCAGTTCTTC. The V call is TRBV4-1, the J call TRBJ2-1; 8 positions match TRBD2. V was pared by 3 bases and J by 9 bases, with 13 bases of the junction left unmatched. Per the germline V gene, CDR1 is MGHRA and CDR2 is YSYEKL. CDR3 length: 16 residues.